This T cell receptor (beta chain) was recorded in a study of T cell repertoires in cytomegalovirus infection. The overall study: Shared public TCR beta signatures pointed to both CMV infection and a matching HLA type. Regarding the study as a whole: The ex vivo response showed dominance by HLA-C-restricted CMV-specific TCR beta clonotypes.

The V and J ends lost 7 bases and 0 bases respectively, with 10 bases between them. The CDR3 length is 15 residues. This clonotype was detected many times. Its antigen is as yet unknown. Via MiXCR, TCRdb re-called the reads, giving one row per CDR3 protein. The sample contains roughly 250,000 distinct CDR3 sequences, 10% to 15% of which appear only once. V gene TRBV12-3 or TRBV12-4 combines with J gene TRBJ2-6; D is ambiguous. The source material was PBMCs. The TCR sequence derives from a human donor in good health (CMV status not recorded). Some clones in this sample may be carry-over from other donors' samples. The CDR3 nucleotides read TGTGCCAGCACTCTCTACATCTCTGGGGCCAACGTCCTGACTTTC. It is translated as CASTLYISGANVLTF.